This T cell receptor beta chain originates from a study of beta chain features in type 1 diabetes. The entirety of the isolated RNA underwent reverse transcription, so expressed TCRB transcripts were sequenced. TCRdb keeps only in-frame clones here, not all; method: immunoSEQ multiplex PCR. Of hundreds of thousands of clones in the sample, 15% were seen once. A note on this clone: Its antigen is not known.

V gave up 3 bases and J gave up 0 bases; unmatched junction bases: 8. The CDR3 extends over 16 amino acids. CDR1 SEHNR and CDR2 FQNEAQ come from the germline V gene (reference sequence). Broader study findings: Among patients with Type 1 diabetes, TCRB CDR3s were moderately but significantly shorter in every one of the four CD4+ subsets.

V gene TRBV7-9 combines with J gene TRBJ2-7, with 7 bases matching TRBD1. The clonotype comes from a man aged 18 to 30 in good health. The sequenced sample was naive CD4+ T cells from blood. The CDR3 DNA reads as TGTGCCAGCAGCTTTGGGGAGACAGGGCCCTCCTACGAGCAGTACTTC. Translated, it gives CASSFGETGPSYEQYF.